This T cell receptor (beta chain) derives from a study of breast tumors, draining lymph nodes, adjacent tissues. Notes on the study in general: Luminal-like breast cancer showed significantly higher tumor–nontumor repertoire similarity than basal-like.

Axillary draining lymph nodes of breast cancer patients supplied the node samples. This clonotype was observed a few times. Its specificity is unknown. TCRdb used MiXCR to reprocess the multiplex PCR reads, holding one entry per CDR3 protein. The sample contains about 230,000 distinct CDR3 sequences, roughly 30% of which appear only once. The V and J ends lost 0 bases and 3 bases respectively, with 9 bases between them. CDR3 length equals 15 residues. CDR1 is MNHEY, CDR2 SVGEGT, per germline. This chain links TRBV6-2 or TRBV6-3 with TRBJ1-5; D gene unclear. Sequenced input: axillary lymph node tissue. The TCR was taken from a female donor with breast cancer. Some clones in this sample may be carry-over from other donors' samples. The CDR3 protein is CASSYSGVYNQPQHF. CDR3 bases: TGTGCCAGCAGTTACTCGGGAGTCTACAATCAGCCCCAGCATTTT.